A selection of T cell receptor beta chains follows, all from one sample in a study of shared clonotypes between healthy human individuals. Assay used: immunoSEQ multiplex PCR; TCRdb lists only in-frame clones, some missing. The data contain roughly 110,000 clones, about 70% of them singletons. The specimen sequenced was memory CD8+ T cells sorted from blood. Receptors originate from a woman aged 30 to 39 in good health. Each CDR3 is given with its conserved first and last residue. The D gene is left open where the match is weak. Clone size is given for some rows only: seen once, a few or many times, or a class if the clone is expanded.

clone size,CDR3 length,J gene,V gene,D gene,CDR3 DNA,CDR3 protein
NA,16,TRBJ1-5,TRBV28,TRBD1,TGTGCCAGCAGTTCTCTCAGGGACAGGGTCAATCAGCCCCAGCATTTT,CASSSLRDRVNQPQHF
NA,13,TRBJ1-3,TRBV7-9,NA,TGTGCCAGCAGTCGAGGGTCTGGAAACACCATATATTTT,CASSRGSGNTIYF
NA,16,TRBJ2-1,TRBV6-5,TRBD1,TGTGCCAGCAGTTACTCAACCGGGACAGGGAGCGATGAGCAGTTCTTC,CASSYSTGTGSDEQFF
NA,15,TRBJ2-2,TRBV7-7,TRBD1,TGTGCCAGCAGCTTAGAGACAGGGGGCACCGGGGAGCTGTTTTTT,CASSLETGGTGELFF
once,18,TRBJ2-3,TRBV7-2,TRBD2,TGTGCCAGCAGCTTAGGTGGACTAGCGGGAGGGGCGGGTGATACGCAGTATTTT,CASSLGGLAGGAGDTQYF
NA,12,TRBJ2-2,TRBV25-1,NA,TGTGCCAGCAGCGCGGACAGCCGGGAGCTGTTTTTT,CASSADSRELFF
NA,12,TRBJ2-7,TRBV11-2,NA,TGTGCCAGCAGCTTAATGGCTGCCGAGCAGTACTTC,CASSLMAAEQYF
NA,15,TRBJ1-1,TRBV6-8,TRBD1,TGTGCCAGCAGTCCCCTCGGGACAGTGATAACTGAAGCTTTCTTT,CASSPLGTVITEAFF
NA,14,TRBJ2-4,TRBV13,TRBD1,TGTGCCAGCATCACCCGGGGGACCCGGACAGGGAAGTACTTC,CASITRGTRTGKYF
NA,15,TRBJ2-3,TRBV19,NA,TGTGCCAGTAGTACCGGGGGAACTAGCACAGATACGCAGTATTTT,CASSTGGTSTDTQYF
few,14,TRBJ2-1,TRBV6-4,NA,TGTGCCAGCAGTGAGCAAGTGACAGTAAATGAGCAGTTCTTC,CASSEQVTVNEQFF
NA,15,TRBJ1-2,TRBV27,NA,TGTGCCAGCAGTTTATCTAGAAGGGGAGGTGTCGGCTACACCTTC,CASSLSRRGGVGYTF
NA,15,TRBJ2-3,TRBV7-2,NA,TGTGCCAGCAGCTTGGACTACCTTAGCACAGATACGCAGTATTTT,CASSLDYLSTDTQYF
NA,12,TRBJ2-3,TRBV15,NA,TGTGCCACCAGCAACAGAACAGATACGCAGTATTTT,CATSNRTDTQYF
NA,14,TRBJ2-7,TRBV23-1,TRBD1,TGCGCCAGCGGGGGGACAGGCGACTCCTACGAGCAGTACTTC,CASGGTGDSYEQYF
NA,15,TRBJ2-7,TRBV27,TRBD2,TGTGCCAGCAGCCGCTGGCGGGAGGGAGCCTACGAGCAGTACTTC,CASSRWREGAYEQYF
NA,15,TRBJ2-2,TRBV5-1,NA,TGCGCCAGCAGCTTAGGTAATAGCATGACCGGGGAGCTGTTTTTT,CASSLGNSMTGELFF
NA,16,TRBJ2-5,TRBV18,TRBD2,TGTGCCAGCTCACGGAAAACGGGAGGGCCAAGAGAGACCCAGTACTTC,CASSRKTGGPRETQYF
NA,15,TRBJ2-3,TRBV9,NA,TGTGCCAGCAGTGACTCATCGGCTGGATCAGATACGCAGTATTTT,CASSDSSAGSDTQYF
NA,16,TRBJ2-7,TRBV7-2,TRBD2,TGTGCCAGCAGCCAAGGTGCGGGAGGGAGAGCCTACGAGCAGTACTTC,CASSQGAGGRAYEQYF
NA,16,TRBJ2-7,TRBV25-1,NA,TGTGCCAGCAGTCTAACCCAATCAGGTTTTCCATACGAGCAGTACTTC,CASSLTQSGFPYEQYF
NA,16,TRBJ1-2,TRBV13,NA,TGTGCCAGCAGCTTAGGGGGGGGCCCCTGGTCGGGAGGCTACACCTTC,CASSLGGGPWSGGYTF
NA,14,TRBJ2-7,TRBV30,TRBD2,TGTGCCTACCAAGGCCTAGCGGGATTAGACGAGCAGTACTTC,CAYQGLAGLDEQYF
once,14,TRBJ2-7,TRBV11-3,TRBD2,TGTGCCAGCAGCTTGGGAGGGGAGGACTACGAGCAGTACTTC,CASSLGGEDYEQYF
NA,15,TRBJ1-4,TRBV5-5,TRBD1,TGTGCCAGCAGAGCTTGGAGAACAGGGGAAGAAAAACTGTTTTTT,CASRAWRTGEEKLFF
NA,14,TRBJ1-1,TRBV29-1,NA,TGCAGCGCACTACACCCCGTCGGGGACACTGAAGCTTTCTTT,CSALHPVGDTEAFF
NA,13,TRBJ1-3,TRBV28,NA,TGTGCCAGCGTGCTACGGGACGGGTACACCATATATTTT,CASVLRDGYTIYF
NA,15,TRBJ2-3,TRBV9,NA,TGTGCCAGCAGCGTTTGGGGGTCTGCGGCAGATACGCAGTATTTT,CASSVWGSAADTQYF
once,15,TRBJ1-2,TRBV29-1,NA,TGCAGCGTTGAAGATGAACAGGGATTTAACTATGGCTACACCTTC,CSVEDEQGFNYGYTF
few,13,TRBJ1-6,TRBV28,NA,TGTGCCATAAAGGGGCCGCGTAATTCACCCCTCCACTTT,CAIKGPRNSPLHF
NA,17,TRBJ2-5,TRBV4-2,TRBD2,TGTGCCAGCAGCCAAGATTGGACTAGCGGGACGGTTGAGACCCAGTACTTC,CASSQDWTSGTVETQYF
NA,15,TRBJ1-5,TRBV9,NA,TGTGCCAGCAGCGTAGACGGGGGTCAAGGAACGCCCCAGCATTTT,CASSVDGGQGTPQHF
NA,16,TRBJ2-5,TRBV21-1,NA,TGTGCCAGCAGCAAAGGGCATCGGACCAGACGGGAGACCCAGTACTTC,CASSKGHRTRRETQYF
NA,14,TRBJ1-1,TRBV28,NA,TGTGCCAGCAGTTGGAAGTTAGAGAACACTGAAGCTTTCTTT,CASSWKLENTEAFF
NA,14,TRBJ2-1,TRBV9,TRBD2,TGTGCCAGCAGCTTAGCGGGAGTAAGCGATGAGCAGTTCTTC,CASSLAGVSDEQFF
NA,16,TRBJ2-5,TRBV9,TRBD2,TGTGCCAGCAGCGTAGGGGGAGCGGGAGGCGCAGAGACCCAGTACTTC,CASSVGGAGGAETQYF
few,14,TRBJ2-5,TRBV5-5,TRBD1,TGTGCCAGCAGCGGCCGGGACAGGGGAGAGACCCAGTACTTC,CASSGRDRGETQYF
NA,12,TRBJ1-2,TRBV6-1,TRBD1,TGTGCCAGCAGCGAACACAGGGGTGGCTACACCTTC,CASSEHRGGYTF
many,14,TRBJ2-2,TRBV28,TRBD2,TGTGCCAGCAAGGTCGGGAGGGAGACCGGGGAGCTGTTTTTT,CASKVGRETGELFF
NA,13,TRBJ2-7,TRBV27,NA,TGTGCCAGCAGTTTACGAGCCTACTACGAGCAGTACTTC,CASSLRAYYEQYF
NA,15,TRBJ2-1,TRBV7-8,TRBD2,TGTGCCAGCAGCTCCGGACTAGCGGCCAACAATGAGCAGTTCTTC,CASSSGLAANNEQFF
NA,15,TRBJ2-1,TRBV5-1,NA,TGCGCCAGCAGCTCGGATAGCGGCTCCTACAATGAGCAGTTCTTC,CASSSDSGSYNEQFF
NA,16,TRBJ2-2,TRBV7-6,NA,TGTGCCAGCAGCTTTAAGGGGAGTTGCAACACCGGGGAGCTGTTTTTT,CASSFKGSCNTGELFF
NA,14,TRBJ2-3,TRBV19,NA,TGTGCCAGTAGTATCTTGACTAGTCAAGATACGCAGTATTTT,CASSILTSQDTQYF
NA,10,TRBJ1-6,TRBV21-1,NA,TGTGCCAGCCCAGGAGGAGGACTCCACTTT,CASPGGGLHF
many,16,TRBJ2-3,TRBV28,TRBD1,TGTGCCAGCAGTCCCTATGGACAGGGGGACACAGATACGCAGTATTTT,CASSPYGQGDTDTQYF
NA,13,TRBJ2-7,TRBV11-2,NA,TGTGCCAGCAGCTTAGGACTAACCTACGAGCAGTACTTC,CASSLGLTYEQYF
NA,12,TRBJ1-1,TRBV7-9,NA,TGTGCCAGCAGGAAACGGAGGACTGAAGCTTTCTTT,CASRKRRTEAFF
NA,14,TRBJ2-1,TRBV5-1,NA,TGCGCCAGCAGCTTATCAGGGAGAGGCAATGAGCAGTTCTTC,CASSLSGRGNEQFF
NA,17,TRBJ2-4,TRBV4-1,NA,TGCGCCAGCAGCCAAGATATAAGGGGGTCTAGCAAAAACATTCAGTACTTC,CASSQDIRGSSKNIQYF
NA,11,TRBJ2-7,TRBV10-1,NA,TGCGCCAGCAGCTCTGCGGGGACCGTGCACTTC,CASSSAGTVHF
NA,14,TRBJ2-5,TRBV6-5,NA,TGTGCCAGCAGTTATCGACAGGACCCAGCGACCCAGTACTTC,CASSYRQDPATQYF
NA,17,TRBJ2-7,TRBV11-2,NA,TGTGCCAGCAGCTCTAGAGTAGGACAGCCGAGAGGGGGCGAGCAGTACTTC,CASSSRVGQPRGGEQYF
NA,16,TRBJ2-3,TRBV5-1,TRBD2,TGCGCCAGCAGCGTCGCTAGCGGGAGAACTTCAGATACGCAGTATTTT,CASSVASGRTSDTQYF
few,15,TRBJ2-3,TRBV6-4,NA,TGTGCCAGCAGTGCCGGGACGGATATCACAGATACGCAGTATTTT,CASSAGTDITDTQYF
NA,15,TRBJ2-3,TRBV7-9,TRBD2,TGTGCCAGCACCCTTCCTGGCGGGAGCCCAGATACGCAGTATTTT,CASTLPGGSPDTQYF